This T cell receptor (beta chain) was sequenced in a study of control samples from healthy donors and cancer patients. Germline V gene data show CDR1 as SGHAT and CDR2 as FQNNGV. V gave up 6 bases and J gave up 3 bases, with 15 bases separating them. The CDR3 runs to 14 residues. The method was immunoSEQ multiplex PCR; TCRdb's version includes in-frame clones alone and lacks a portion of them. The sample carries 90,000 to 95,000 clones, around four fifths recorded once. This TCR was recovered from a man aged 25 to 40 in good health. The sequencing input was blood. This chain joins TRBV11-2 and TRBJ2-7; perhaps D is TRBD1 or TRBD2 (5 bases each). CDR3 region: CASSLRDGYYEQYF. The CDR3 region has the DNA TGTGCCAGCAGTTTAAGGGACGGGTACTACGAGCAGTACTTC.